This T cell receptor beta chain is drawn from a study of cytomegalovirus exposure and HLA in healthy donors. This clone was counted between two and nine times. Its antigen is as yet unknown. The same CDR3 arises from other DNA sequences in this sample as well. Both 60 Vbeta primers and 13 Jbeta primers went into the PCR. Profiled with immunoSEQ multiplex PCR; TCRdb holds only in-frame clones, not every one. This table holds over 150,000 clones, approximately 75% found once. Study-level results: Among the most significant clusters, several appeared linked to common viral pathogens in a later analysis.

The CDR3 extends over 12 amino acids. Between the trimmed V and J ends, which lost 5 bases and 3 bases, there was a span of 7 bases. CDR1 is SEHNR, CDR2 FQNEAQ, per germline (reference sequence). The V gene is TRBV7-9, the J gene TRBJ1-1; possible D gene TRBD1, 5 bases. Sequencing input: PBMCs. This TCR was recovered from a man aged 25-40 years in good health and CMV-seropositive. Here the CDR3 DNA reads TGTGCCAGCAGCCCACAGGACACTGAAGCTTTCTTT. Amino acids: CASSPQDTEAFF.